Sequencing of this TCR beta chain was carried out in a study of CD8+CD57+ T cells in acquired aplastic anemia. Study overall: Isolated CD4+ and CD8+ cells, once sorted, yielded DNA averaging roughly 3.2 ug. Healthy donor CD4+ cell samples had a mean of around 9.9 million reads.

For this clonotype: Its target is unknown.

The use of genomic DNA as template underpinned the TCR beta VDJ and CDR3 profiling. TCRdb re-called the reads with MiXCR, one entry per CDR3 protein. There are hundreds of thousands of distinct CDR3 sequences in the sample; 65% to 80% occur only once, and 4% lies in the top ten. The study's findings and limits: Statistical testing detected no significant gap in CD8+ Simpson's diversity between patients and controls.

V was cut by 4 bases and J by 1 base, with 15 bases left in between. Germline CDR1 SGHAT, CDR2 FQDESV (reference sequence). The CDR3 sequence is 16 residues long. The receptor comes from a human donor in good health, serving as a control. J is TRBJ2-3 and V is TRBV11-1; TRBD2 might be the D (6 bases). What was sequenced was sorted CD4+, CD8+, or CD8+CD57+ T cells (not recorded which) from PBMCs. DNA of the CDR3: TGTGCCAGCAGCTGGCCCGGCGCTAGCGGCACAGATACGCAGTATTTT. It is translated as CASSWPGASGTDTQYF. Complete variable domain (other parts from reference TRBV11-1 and TRBJ2-3): EAEVAQSPRYKITEKSQAVAFWCDPISGHATLYWYRQILGQGPELLVQFQDESVVDDSQLPKDRFSAERLKGVDSTLKIQPAELGDSAMYLCASSWPGASGTDTQYFGPGTRLTVL.